This T cell receptor beta chain was sequenced during a study of shared clonotypes between healthy human individuals. With respect to this clone: Antigen unknown.

Sequenced by immunoSEQ multiplex PCR; TCRdb stores in-frame clones only, minus some. The sample lists 330,000 or so clones, about 73% occurring once. Study findings and constraints: Naive CD4 clonotype sharing across a handful of donors was 4% to 5.5%. Clonotypes not shared had lower generation probabilities than those common to all four donors. Naive subsets typically showed greater estimated richness than memory subsets. Genetic and exposure-history diversity was limited by the few donors.

The CDR3 is 13 residues long. V was pared by 4 bases and J by 8 bases, with 11 bases between. Germline-derived CDR1 and CDR2 are ENHRY and SYGVKD. The rearrangement joins TRBV10-3 to TRBJ1-4; D might be TRBD1 (6 bases). Sequencing was done on a sample of memory CD4+ T cells sorted from blood. Sample subset: CD45RA-negative fraction. The receptor was derived from a man between 25 and 39 years old in good health. The CDR3 DNA is TGTGCCATCAGTGGACAGGTTGGGGAAAAACTGTTTTTT. Amino acids: CAISGQVGEKLFF.